Detailed here is one T cell receptor beta chain. Its target is not known. CDR3 length: 15 residues. V shed 5 bases, J shed 2 bases, and the junction held 3 bases outside the gene matches. Germline loops: CDR1 SGHVS, CDR2 FNYEAQ. Measured with immunoSEQ multiplex PCR; TCRdb has only the in-frame clones, and not every one. The table shows around 70,000 clones, with 70% to 85% occurring only once. The sample belongs to a study of T cells in localized non-small cell lung cancer. The study's findings and limits: Median detection of top 100 tumor clones in adjacent lung was 57 clones. Elevated blood T cell density was associated with longer overall survival. Peak T cell clonality was found in uninvolved adjacent lung, exceeding tumor. Because only a single region of the tumor was sequenced, heterogeneity remains possible.

This receptor was taken from a female donor of 60 years or more with stage I lung adenocarcinoma. The rearrangement joins TRBV7-6 to TRBJ2-7; 13 bases agree with TRBD2. The specimen was peripheral blood, collected before any cancer treatment. CDR3 region: CASSRGTSGAYEQYF. The CDR3 DNA follows: TGTGCCAGCAGCCGGGGGACTAGCGGGGCCTACGAGCAGTACTTC.